This T cell receptor beta chain was identified in a study of graft-versus-host responses after intestinal transplantation. Study information: Recipients had multivisceral, liver-intestinal, or isolated intestinal transplants. All recipients were given anti-thymocyte globulin induction, and tacrolimus and steroids were then administered for 2 to 3 years.

From germline, CDR1 is MDHEN and CDR2 SYDVKM. The CDR3 is 14 residues long. V was pared by 3 bases and J by 0 bases, with 6 bases between. Study results and limitations: Early after transplant, HvG declines were associated with peak levels of circulating GvH clones.

For this clone: Its antigen is unidentified.

The table came from immunoSEQ multiplex PCR; TCRdb's copy has only in-frame clones and leaves some out. The table shows around 20,000 clones, with more than 80% occurring only once. The rearrangement uses TRBV28 and TRBJ1-3; no clear D. Sample: PBMCs, taken approximately 56 weeks after transplant. This TCR was recovered from a human patient who received an intestinal transplant, so some T cells may come from the graft donor. DNA of the CDR3: TGTGCCAGCAGTTTGACCGGCTCTGGAAACACCATATATTTT. Translation gives CASSLTGSGNTIYF.